The sequence of this TCR beta chain was determined in a study of blood T cells in healthy people across ages. The ends lost 4 bases at V and 11 bases at J; junction bases unmatched: 8. Per germline, CDR1 LGHNA and CDR2 YNFKEQ. This CDR3 comprises 13 residues. A second about 7 to 12 cycle PCR used barcoded and J-beta primers. From the 5' RACE reads, TCRdb called clonotypes with MiXCR, one entry per CDR3 protein. The profile covers about 780,000 distinct CDR3 sequences, with around two thirds appearing a single time and approximately 30% taken by the ten largest. This rearrangement joins TRBV4-2 to TRBJ2-5; TRBD1 matches 9 bases. This clonotype originated in a man aged 25 to 45 in good health. Sequencing input: blood. CDR3 residues: CASSPGTGKEQYF. The CDR3, as DNA: TGTGCCAGCAGCCCAGGGACAGGGAAGGAGCAGTACTTC.